Following are 22 T cell receptor beta chains from one sample sequenced in a study of T-cell memory formation after mild COVID-19. TCRdb re-analysed the 5' RACE reads in MiXCR, keeping a single row per CDR3 protein. The sample has 450,000 or so distinct CDR3 sequences; around a quarter are singletons. The sample was PBMCs or a T cell subset sorted from them (not recorded which). These receptors were taken from an adult woman who had mild COVID-19 (a few samples of this study predate the infection). Cell type and time point are not known.

This clonotype has more than one count but fewer than ten. This chain uses TRBV7-9 with TRBJ2-2, with D perhaps matching TRBD1 (6 bases). The CDR3 length is 15 residues. V was trimmed by 7 bases and J by 1 base, leaving 13 bases between them. Germline CDR1 is SEHNR and CDR2 is FQNEAQ (reference sequence). The CDR3 sequence is CASKRDTMNTGELFF. CDR3 nucleotides: TGTGCCAGCAAAAGGGACACAATGAACACCGGGGAGCTGTTTTTT. Looking up the rest from reference TRBV7-9 and TRBJ2-2 gives the full variable domain: DTGVSQNPRHKITKRGQNVTFRCDPISEHNRLYWYRQTLGQGPEFLTYFQNEAQLEKSRLLSDRFSAERPKGSFSTLEIQRTEQGDSAMYLCASKRDTMNTGELFFGEGSRLTVL.

The genes are TRBV5-1 and TRBJ1-2, with a tentative D call TRBD1 (6 bases). Trimming stripped 1 base from V and 5 bases from J, with 9 bases between. The germline V gene encodes CDR1 SGHRS and CDR2 YFSETQ. This CDR3 is built from 13 residues. The CDR3 is CASSLPQGYGYTF. The CDR3 region has the DNA TGCGCCAGCAGCTTGCCACAGGGTTATGGCTACACCTTC.

Only a few counts were recorded for this clonotype. The V and J genes are TRBV5-1 and TRBJ1-5, with 7 bases identical to TRBD1. J was trimmed by 5 bases and V by 4 bases; bases with no gene match: 6. This CDR3 is 14 amino acids long. Germline V gives CDR1 SGHRS, CDR2 YFSETQ. CDR3 loop: CASSHTGDDQPQHF. Written as DNA, the CDR3 is TGCGCCAGCAGCCATACAGGGGATGATCAGCCCCAGCATTTT. Variable domain in full (rest from reference TRBV5-1 and TRBJ1-5): KAGVTQTPRYLIKTRGQQVTLSCSPISGHRSVSWYQQTPGQGLQFLFEYFSETQRNKGNFPGRFSGRQFSNSRSEMNVSTLELGDSALYLCASSHTGDDQPQHFGDGTRLSIL.

The J gene is TRBJ2-7, the V gene TRBV3-1; no reliable D call. Trimming stripped 10 bases from V and 3 bases from J, with 19 bases between. Per the germline V gene, CDR1 is LGHDT and CDR2 is YNNKEL (reference sequence). The CDR3 length is 14 residues. This CDR3 is CAIPRMGSSYEQYF. CDR3 coding DNA: TGTGCCATCCCCCGGATGGGATCGAGCTACGAGCAGTACTTC.

V gene TRBV5-5 combines with J gene TRBJ1-2; D call uncertain. The germline gives CDR1 SGHKS, CDR2 YYEKEE (reference sequence). V was cut by 4 bases and J by 4 bases, with 14 bases left in between. The CDR3 is 14 residues long. The CDR3 bases are TGTGCCAGCAGCCCCCGTGCGGTTCCCTATGGCTACACCTTC. This sequence encodes CASSPRAVPYGYTF.

The chain is built from TRBV11-1 and TRBJ2-3; no reliable D call. The CDR3 spans 15 residues. Trimming cost V 6 bases and J 0 bases, with 13 bases left between them. Germline V lookup: CDR1 SGHAT, CDR2 FQDESV (reference sequence). The CDR3 here is CASSSDARSTDTQYF. The CDR3 DNA sequence: TGTGCCAGCAGTTCCGACGCACGTAGCACAGATACGCAGTATTTT.

The chain employs TRBV5-1 and TRBJ1-1, with 9 bases that match TRBD1. The germline V gene has CDR1 SGHRS and CDR2 YFSETQ. This CDR3 has 17 amino acids. J lost 4 bases, V lost 4 bases, and 14 bases had no gene match. CDR3 in amino acids: CASSKVPGQGSGTEAFF. CDR3 coding DNA: TGCGCCAGCAGCAAAGTCCCGGGACAGGGCTCGGGCACTGAAGCTTTCTTT. Full variable domain (missing parts from reference TRBV5-1 and TRBJ1-1): KAGVTQTPRYLIKTRGQQVTLSCSPISGHRSVSWYQQTPGQGLQFLFEYFSETQRNKGNFPGRFSGRQFSNSRSEMNVSTLELGDSALYLCASSKVPGQGSGTEAFFGQGTRLTVV.

V usage is TRBV7-9 and J usage is TRBJ1-2, with 7 bases identical to TRBD1. The CDR3 runs 13 residues. The V and J ends lost 6 bases and 6 bases, in that order; junction bases with no gene match: 7. Germline V gene lookup returns CDR1 SEHNR and CDR2 FQNEAQ (reference sequence). CDR3 sequence reads: CASRSTGMDGYTF. DNA for the CDR3: TGTGCCAGCAGGTCGACAGGGATGGATGGCTACACCTTC. The whole variable domain, filled in from reference TRBV7-9 and TRBJ1-2, reads DTGVSQNPRHKITKRGQNVTFRCDPISEHNRLYWYRQTLGQGPEFLTYFQNEAQLEKSRLLSDRFSAERPKGSFSTLEIQRTEQGDSAMYLCASRSTGMDGYTFGSGTRLTVV.

V gene TRBV12-3 or TRBV12-4 combines with J gene TRBJ2-5; no reliable D call. The ends were cut back, 6 bases at V and 5 bases at J, with 16 bases in the middle. The CDR3 is made up of 14 amino acids. The CDR3 spells CASSITEAPETQYF. The CDR3 DNA follows: TGTGCCAGCAGCATTACTGAGGCTCCGGAGACCCAGTACTTC.

This clonotype was counted only a few times. The chain links TRBV13 to TRBJ2-7; 8 bases line up with TRBD1. CDR1 is PRHDT and CDR2 is FYEKMQ in the germline V gene (reference sequence). V was pared by 5 bases and J by 5 bases, with 8 bases of the junction left unmatched. This CDR3 is 14 amino acids long. The CDR3 sequence: CASSPWTGHNEQYF. The CDR3 DNA reads as TGTGCCAGCAGCCCTTGGACAGGGCACAACGAGCAGTACTTC.

V and J are TRBV5-6 and TRBJ2-2; the D gene could be TRBD1 or TRBD2 (6 bases each). The CDR3 spans 18 residues. V was cut by 1 base and J by 0 bases, with 16 bases left in between. Per germline, CDR1 SGHDT and CDR2 YYEEEE. The CDR3 DNA reads as TGTGCCAGCAGCTTGTCTGGGTCGGGGGCCGCGAACACCGGGGAGCTGTTTTTT. Amino acids: CASSLSGSGAANTGELFF.

The chain is built from TRBV12-3 or TRBV12-4 and TRBJ1-1; no firm D call. The CDR3 covers 15 residues. V lost 3 bases to trimming and J lost 0 bases, with 11 bases between them. DNA of the CDR3: TGTGCCAGCAGTTTCCCCAACTCATTGAACACTGAAGCTTTCTTT. Protein: CASSFPNSLNTEAFF.

The chain joins TRBV7-3 to TRBJ2-3; 9 bases fit TRBD1. The CDR3 runs 20 residues. J gave up 0 bases and V 5 bases, and 18 bases lay outside the gene matches. Germline loops: CDR1 SGHTA, CDR2 FQGTGA. This CDR3 reads CASSPRRLDRGIPSTDTQYF. In DNA, the CDR3 is TGTGCCAGCAGCCCTCGTAGGCTGGACAGGGGTATTCCTAGCACAGATACGCAGTATTTT.

The J gene is TRBJ2-1, the V gene TRBV13; TRBD2 agrees at 7 bases. In germline, CDR1 is PRHDT, CDR2 FYEKMQ (reference sequence). V was pared by 7 bases and J by 5 bases, with 8 bases of the junction left unmatched. The CDR3 is 14 residues long. CDR3 loop: CASTSRLADNEQFF. DNA of the CDR3: TGTGCCAGCACCTCAAGGCTAGCGGACAATGAGCAGTTCTTC.

This clonotype showed up just a few times. The chain uses TRBV7-2 and TRBJ2-2, with D tentatively TRBD1 (6 bases). Trimming pared 4 bases from V and 5 bases from J, leaving 8 bases between. The CDR3 runs 13 residues. Germline V CDR1 and CDR2: SGHTA, FQGNSA. The CDR3 DNA sequence: TGTGCCAGCAGCTGGGACACGACCGGGGAGCTGTTTTTT. It codes for CASSWDTTGELFF. Complete variable domain (other parts from reference TRBV7-2 and TRBJ2-2): GAGVSQSPSNKVTEKGKDVELRCDPISGHTALYWYRQSLGQGLEFLIYFQGNSAPDKSGLPSDRFSAERTGGSVSTLTIQRTQQEDSAVYLCASSWDTTGELFFGEGSRLTVL.

The V gene is TRBV4-1, the J gene TRBJ2-3; 7 positions match TRBD1. Germline V gives CDR1 MGHRA, CDR2 YSYEKL. This CDR3 has 17 amino acids. The V segment lost 0 bases and the J segment 5 bases; nucleotides outside the gene matches: 11. The DNA of the CDR3 is TGCGCCAGCAGCCAAGATGGGCCCCGGACAGGAGGAGATACGCAGTATTTT. Its translation: CASSQDGPRTGGDTQYF.

This rearrangement joins TRBV15 to TRBJ2-3; 11 bases are shared with TRBD1. Trimming cost V 8 bases and J 6 bases; bases outside gene matches: 7. The CDR3 sequence is 14 residues long. Germline V gene sequence: CDR1 LNHNV, CDR2 YYDKDF (reference sequence). CDR3 sequence (DNA): TGTGCCACCTCAACGGGACAGGGGGAGGATACGCAGTATTTT. Its translation is CATSTGQGEDTQYF.

This rearrangement joins TRBV4-1 to TRBJ1-1; D not resolved. The CDR3 totals 12 residues. Trimming took off 10 bases at V and 13 bases at J, with 22 bases between the two ends. Looked up from germline, CDR1 is MGHRA and CDR2 is YSYEKL. The CDR3 coding sequence is TGCGCCACTTATCCCCCTCGGCAAAAAGTTTTCTTT. Residues: CATYPPRQKVFF.

The chain joins TRBV6-5 to TRBJ2-1; no definite D call. V was cut by 0 bases and J by 6 bases, with 18 bases left in between. The CDR3 spans 17 residues. Germline values: CDR1 MNHEY, CDR2 SVGAGI. For the CDR3, the DNA is TGTGCCAGCAGTTACTCGTGGGCCACCCTGACCCCCAATGAGCAGTTCTTC. This codes for CASSYSWATLTPNEQFF.

The rearrangement links TRBV4-1 to TRBJ2-7; maybe TRBD2 (5 bases). Looked up from germline, CDR1 is MGHRA and CDR2 is YSYEKL. There are 15 residues in the CDR3. Trimming pared 2 bases from V and 0 bases from J, leaving 11 bases between. CDR3 nucleotide sequence: TGCGCCAGCAGCCAAACCCGGAGGAGCTCCTACGAGCAGTACTTC. Translated, it gives CASSQTRRSSYEQYF.

This clonotype was counted a few times. V and J are TRBV5-1 and TRBJ1-2; maybe TRBD1 (5 bases). Trimming removed 0 bases at V and 1 base at J, with 13 bases between. The CDR3 covers 16 residues. Germline V gene data show CDR1 as SGHRS and CDR2 as YFSETQ. DNA for the CDR3: TGCGCCAGCAGCTTGGACGGGGCCTATGATAACTATGGCTACACCTTC. The encoded protein is CASSLDGAYDNYGYTF.

The chain links TRBV19 to TRBJ1-1, with 8 bases that match TRBD1. The CDR3 contains 15 residues. Looked up from germline, CDR1 is LNHDA and CDR2 is SQIVND (reference sequence). Trimming cost V 5 bases and J 1 base; bases outside gene matches: 6. The CDR3 bases are TGTGCCAGTAGTCACCGGACAGGGTGGAACACTGAAGCTTTCTTT. It yields the protein CASSHRTGWNTEAFF. The variable domain in full, completed from reference TRBV19 and TRBJ1-1, reads DGGITQSPKYLFRKEGQNVTLSCEQNLNHDAMYWYRQDPGQGLRLIYYSQIVNDFQKGDIAEGYSVSREKKESFPLTVTSAQKNPTAFYLCASSHRTGWNTEAFFGQGTRLTVV.